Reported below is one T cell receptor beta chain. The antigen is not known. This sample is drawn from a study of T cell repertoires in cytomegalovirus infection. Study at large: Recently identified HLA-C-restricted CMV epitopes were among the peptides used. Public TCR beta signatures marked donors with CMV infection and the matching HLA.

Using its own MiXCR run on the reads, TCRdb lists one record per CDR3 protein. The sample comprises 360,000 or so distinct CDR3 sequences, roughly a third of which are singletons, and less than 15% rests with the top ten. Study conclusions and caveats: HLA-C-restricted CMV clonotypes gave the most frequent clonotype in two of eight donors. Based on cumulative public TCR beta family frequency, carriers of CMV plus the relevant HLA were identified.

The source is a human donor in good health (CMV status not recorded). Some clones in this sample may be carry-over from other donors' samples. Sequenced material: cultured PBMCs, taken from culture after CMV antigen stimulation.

CDR3 coding DNA: TGTGCCAGCAGCTTACTGGCGGGACTGAACACCGGGGAGCTGTTTTTT. The encoded protein is CASSLLAGLNTGELFF. The V gene is TRBV11-3, the J gene TRBJ2-2; tentatively, D is TRBD2 (6 bases). The V and J ends lost 2 bases and 1 base respectively, with 11 bases between them. Germline V gene lookup returns CDR1 SGHNT and CDR2 YENEEA. This CDR3 has 16 amino acids.